This T cell receptor (beta chain) was sequenced during a study of T cells after yellow fever vaccination. Study outcomes and limitations: CD4 and CD8 compartments shared a small share of clonotypes, likely from convergent recombination. Most primary-vaccination clones reappeared after the booster (just under 98% CD4, about 88% CD8).

CDR1 is SGHVS, CDR2 FNYEAQ, per germline. The CDR3 loop spans 14 amino acids. V lost 6 bases to trimming and J lost 2 bases, with 10 bases between them. Details on this clonotype: Its antigen is not known.

A process of 5'RACE template switching, which added a universal primer site and UMIs, was used to make TCR cDNA. TCRdb recomputed calls from the 5' RACE reads with MiXCR, one row per CDR3 protein. The sample yields 450,000 to 650,000 distinct CDR3 sequences, 13% seen once. V and J are TRBV7-6 and TRBJ2-2; TRBD2 might be the D (5 bases). The input for sequencing was PBMCs, taken on the day of the yellow fever booster vaccination. This receptor was identified in a man under 40 who received the YFV17D yellow fever vaccine. CDR3 nucleotides: TGTGCCAGCAGGCAGGACTTCAACACCGGGGAGCTGTTTTTT. This encodes CASRQDFNTGELFF.